The next 7 T cell receptor beta chains were all read from a single sample in a study of shared clonotypes between healthy human individuals. CD45RO-negative, CCR7-selected cells formed the naive CD8 fraction, which excluded terminally differentiated effector memory CD45RA+ cells. The method was immunoSEQ multiplex PCR; TCRdb's version includes in-frame clones alone and lacks a portion of them. The sample comprises nearly 2 million clones, just under 95% of which are singletons, and 1% to 1.5% rests with the top ten. Sequencing was carried out using naive CD8+ T cells sorted from blood. Receptor source: a man younger than 35 in good health.

The genes are TRBV30 and TRBJ1-2; TRBD1 is a possible D gene (6 bases). Germline values: CDR1 GTSNPN, CDR2 SVGIG (reference sequence). Trimming left V 1 base short and J 13 bases short, with 10 bases between. The length of the CDR3 is 10 residues. This CDR3 is CAWSAQGLTF. In DNA form, the CDR3 reads TGTGCCTGGAGTGCACAGGGTCTCACCTTC.

This clone turned up a few times. V gene TRBV30 combines with J gene TRBJ1-5; 9 positions match TRBD1. The length of the CDR3 is 14 residues. Germline assignment: CDR1 GTSNPN and CDR2 SVGIG (reference sequence). After removal of 8 bases from V and 3 bases from J, the junction contained 8 bases not matched to a gene. As DNA, the CDR3 is TGTGCCCTGCAAGGGACAGGGAACAATCAGCCCCAGCATTTT. This codes for CALQGTGNNQPQHF.

The chain combines TRBV29-1 with TRBJ2-1, with TRBD2 matching over 11 bases. The V gene's germline CDR1 is SQVTM and CDR2 ANQGSEA. The length of the CDR3 is 15 residues. The V segment lost 3 bases and the J segment 6 bases; nucleotides outside the gene matches: 7. CDR3 protein: CSVDYSGGAFNEQFF. CDR3 bases: TGCAGCGTTGACTATAGCGGGGGGGCTTTCAATGAGCAGTTCTTC.

This clone appeared a few times. The chain links TRBV5-5 to TRBJ1-1, with no clear D. Germline-derived CDR1 and CDR2 are SGHKS and YYEKEE (reference sequence). Trimming shortened V by 1 base and J by 4 bases, and 8 bases separated the two germline ends. This CDR3 region has 13 residues. The CDR3 loop reads CASSLWGGTEAFF. As DNA, the CDR3 is TGTGCCAGCAGCTTGTGGGGTGGCACTGAAGCTTTCTTT.

The J gene is TRBJ2-3, the V gene TRBV27, with 9 bases fitting TRBD2. V shed 5 bases, J shed 3 bases, and the junction held 9 bases outside the gene matches. Germline V gene sequence: CDR1 MNHEY, CDR2 SMNVEV (reference sequence). The CDR3 contains 16 residues. The CDR3 bases are TGTGCCAGCAGTCTACAGCCGGGACTAGCAACAGATACGCAGTATTTT. Translated: CASSLQPGLATDTQYF.

V usage is TRBV10-2 and J usage is TRBJ2-7; TRBD1 agrees at 8 bases. Germline lookup yields CDR1 WSHSY and CDR2 SAAADI. This CDR3 has 16 residues. V shed 2 bases, J shed 5 bases, and the junction held 11 bases outside the gene matches. CDR3 protein: CASSEGETGVANEQYF. DNA for the CDR3: TGCGCCAGCAGTGAGGGCGAGACAGGGGTTGCGAACGAGCAGTACTTC.

This clone was counted a single time. The rearrangement joins TRBV9 to TRBJ1-6; no reliable D call. The length of the CDR3 is 13 residues. With 0 bases removed from V and 16 bases from J, the gap between germline ends came to 14 bases. Germline CDR1 SGDLS, CDR2 YYNGEE. The CDR3 reads CASSVDDGSGLHF. CDR3 DNA sequence: TGTGCCAGCAGCGTAGACGACGGCAGTGGACTCCACTTT.